This entry lists 18 T cell receptor beta chains sequenced from one sample in a study of T cells after yellow fever vaccination. TCRdb re-analysed the 5' RACE reads in MiXCR, keeping a single row per CDR3 protein. The table records roughly 310,000 distinct CDR3 sequences, approximately 3.9% of them present only once. The sample in question was PBMCs, obtained on the day of the yellow fever booster vaccination. These receptor sequences come from a man aged 18 to 30 who received the YFV17D yellow fever vaccine.

Details on this clonotype: A clone one base away is much larger, so this may be a read error. V gene TRBV5-1 combines with J gene TRBJ2-1; tentative D call: TRBD2 (6 bases). The V end lost 4 bases, the J end lost 12 bases, and 20 bases lay between the germline ends. CDR3 length: 14 residues. Germline values: CDR1 SGHRS, CDR2 YFSETQ. CDR3 in amino acids: CASSPLDPEGGQFF. Here the CDR3 DNA reads TGCGCCAGCAGCCCCCTTGATCCGGAGGGTGGGCAGTTCTTC.

This clonotype occurred a few times. The V gene is TRBV4-2, the J gene TRBJ2-3; D perhaps matches TRBD1 (5 bases). Germline lookup yields CDR1 LGHNA and CDR2 YNFKEQ. The CDR3 covers 15 residues. V lost 0 bases to trimming and J lost 10 bases, with 17 bases between them. The chain's CDR3 is CASSQDLGFQGSQYF. The CDR3 nucleotides are TGTGCCAGCAGCCAAGATTTGGGATTCCAGGGTTCGCAGTATTTT.

This clonotype has at least ten counts. The chain is built from TRBV12-3 or TRBV12-4 and TRBJ2-1, with TRBD1 identical over 7 bases. Trimming took 4 bases from V and 6 from J; bases not matched to a gene: 6. The CDR3 totals 14 residues. The CDR3 loop reads CASSSPGQLNEQFF. The DNA of the CDR3 is TGTGCCAGCAGTTCCCCGGGACAGCTCAATGAGCAGTTCTTC.

The sample holds many counts of this clonotype. V gene TRBV7-3 combines with J gene TRBJ2-2, with D tentatively TRBD2 (6 bases). The germline V gene encodes CDR1 SGHTA and CDR2 FQGTGA. Deletions cut 2 bases from V and 4 bases from J, with 14 bases between. CDR3 length: 16 residues. The CDR3, as DNA: TGTGCCAGCAGCTTATCAGCCGGGAGTGGCACCGGGGAGCTGTTTTTT. This sequence encodes CASSLSAGSGTGELFF.

This clonotype was seen more than once but under ten times. The chain uses TRBV5-6 and TRBJ2-7; D is uncertain. CDR1 SGHDT and CDR2 YYEEEE come from the germline V gene. The CDR3 consists of 13 residues. The V gene lost 9 bases and the J gene lost 3 bases, with 16 bases spanning the gap. DNA for the CDR3: TGTGCCAAAGGAACTCCTCGAATCTACGAGCAGTACGTC. It translates to CAKGTPRIYEQYV.

The chain carries TRBV29-1 and TRBJ1-1; D is possibly TRBD1 (5 bases). This CDR3 has 12 residues. V was shortened by 7 bases and J by 2 bases, with 11 bases between the two germline ends. Germline V gives CDR1 SQVTM, CDR2 ANQGSEA. In nucleotides, the CDR3 is TGCAGCGCCGAGACAGATAACACTGAAGCTTTCTTT. Protein product: CSAETDNTEAFF.

The table lists this clonotype with many counts. V usage is TRBV7-2 and J usage is TRBJ2-3; possible D gene TRBD2, 6 bases. The V end lost 5 bases, the J end lost 6 bases, and 9 bases lay between the germline ends. Looked up from germline, CDR1 is SGHTA and CDR2 is FQGNSA. The CDR3 is 12 amino acids. CDR3 loop: CASSPGLDTQYF. CDR3 in DNA: TGTGCCAGCAGCCCGGGACTGGATACGCAGTATTTT.

This clonotype was observed a handful of times. The V call is TRBV5-1, the J call TRBJ2-7; TRBD1 matches 7 bases. With 6 bases clipped from V and 1 base from J, the junction kept 7 bases outside the gene matches. The CDR3 runs to 14 residues. Looked up from germline, CDR1 is SGHRS and CDR2 is YFSETQ. As DNA, the CDR3 is TGCGCCAGCAAAGAAGGGGGCGAGTCCTACGAGCAGTACGTC. It translates to CASKEGGESYEQYV.

This clonotype was seen a handful of times. The rearrangement joins TRBV9 to TRBJ2-3; D tentatively reads TRBD1 or TRBD2 (5 bases each). This CDR3 region has 15 residues. Looked up from germline, CDR1 is SGDLS and CDR2 is YYNGEE. V was shortened by 4 bases and J by 4 bases, with 16 bases between the two germline ends. CDR3: CASSFNPGGADTQYF. In DNA, the CDR3 is TGTGCCAGCAGCTTCAACCCTGGGGGTGCAGATACGCAGTATTTT. Filled out from reference TRBV9 and TRBJ2-3, the complete variable domain reads DSGVTQTPKHLITATGQRVTLRCSPRSGDLSVYWYQQSLDQGLQFLIQYYNGEERAKGNILERFSAQQFPDLHSELNLSSLELGDSALYFCASSFNPGGADTQYFGPGTRLTVL.

The chain carries TRBV7-2 and TRBJ2-2; no reliable D call. The CDR3 spans 13 residues. V was clipped by 5 bases and J by 2 bases, with 6 bases between them. Germline V CDR1 and CDR2: SGHTA, FQGNSA. Written as DNA, the CDR3 is TGTGCCAGCAGCACGTTTAACACCGGGGAGCTGTTTTTT. Its translation is CASSTFNTGELFF. The entire variable domain, with the rest obtained from reference TRBV7-2 and TRBJ2-2, is as follows: GAGVSQSPSNKVTEKGKDVELRCDPISGHTALYWYRQSLGQGLEFLIYFQGNSAPDKSGLPSDRFSAERTGGSVSTLTIQRTQQEDSAVYLCASSTFNTGELFFGEGSRLTVL.

The chain combines TRBV4-2 with TRBJ2-5; D call uncertain. Trimming took off 4 bases at V and 5 bases at J, with 8 bases between the two ends. CDR3 length: 12 amino acids. CDR1 LGHNA and CDR2 YNFKEQ come from the germline V gene. The CDR3 bases are TGTGCCAGCAGCCTGGGAAAGGAGACCCAGTACTTC. This encodes CASSLGKETQYF.

The chain is built from TRBV7-2 and TRBJ2-1; D remains ambiguous. Per germline, CDR1 SGHTA and CDR2 FQGNSA. This CDR3 has 13 residues. The V and J ends lost 5 bases and 9 bases respectively, with 14 bases between them. CDR3 DNA sequence: TGTGCCAGCAGCCCCCAACAGATCCGTGAGCAGTTCTTC. Its translation is CASSPQQIREQFF. Full variable domain (missing parts from reference TRBV7-2 and TRBJ2-1): GAGVSQSPSNKVTEKGKDVELRCDPISGHTALYWYRQSLGQGLEFLIYFQGNSAPDKSGLPSDRFSAERTGGSVSTLTIQRTQQEDSAVYLCASSPQQIREQFFGPGTRLTVL.

The CDR3 DNA reads TGTGCCAGCAGCTCTATAGGGACAGGGGTCTACAATGAGCAGTTCTTC. Protein: CASSSIGTGVYNEQFF. The chain couples TRBV7-3 to TRBJ2-1; 10 positions match TRBD1. After removal of 4 bases from V and 3 bases from J, the junction contained 6 bases not matched to a gene. CDR1 and CDR2 from the germline V gene are SGHTA and FQGTGA. This CDR3 region has 16 residues. Variable domain in full (rest from reference TRBV7-3 and TRBJ2-1): GAGVSQTPSNKVTEKGKYVELRCDPISGHTALYWYRQSLGQGPEFLIYFQGTGAADDSGLPNDRFFAVRPEGSVSTLKIQRTERGDSAVYLCASSSIGTGVYNEQFFGPGTRLTVL.

This clonotype was counted only a few times. V gene TRBV4-2 combines with J gene TRBJ2-5, with D perhaps TRBD2 (6 bases). CDR1 is LGHNA, CDR2 YNFKEQ, per germline. Trimming stripped 0 bases from V and 1 base from J, with 9 bases between. This CDR3 has 15 residues. CDR3 sequence reads: CASSQDGGFQETQYF. CDR3 bases: TGTGCCAGCAGCCAAGATGGGGGGTTCCAAGAGACCCAGTACTTC.

This clonotype has more than one count but fewer than ten. The chain combines TRBV6-6 with TRBJ2-7; the match to TRBD2 covers 12 bases. From germline, CDR1 is MNHNY and CDR2 SVGAGI (reference sequence). V was pared by 7 bases and J by 4 bases, with 8 bases of the junction left unmatched. This CDR3 spans 15 amino acids. The CDR3 here is CASTRLAGVHYEQYF. The CDR3 DNA is TGTGCCAGCACCCGACTAGCGGGGGTTCATTACGAGCAGTACTTC.

This clonotype was seen a few times. The chain employs TRBV5-1 and TRBJ1-1; D perhaps matches TRBD1 (5 bases). Germline loops: CDR1 SGHRS, CDR2 YFSETQ. With 2 bases removed from V and 2 bases from J, the gap between germline ends came to 13 bases. The CDR3 covers 15 residues. The CDR3 DNA reads as TGCGCCAGCAGCTTAGGAGGGGATGGTAACACTGAAGCTTTCTTT. The encoded protein is CASSLGGDGNTEAFF.

This clonotype was seen at least ten times. The genes are TRBV6-2 or TRBV6-3 and TRBJ1-1; D uncertain. There are 13 residues in the CDR3. CDR1 is MNHEY and CDR2 is SVGEGT in the germline V gene. V lost 2 bases and J lost 2, with 6 bases in between. CDR3 nucleotide sequence: TGTGCCAGCAGTTACAACAGCAACACTGAAGCTTTCTTT. Translation: CASSYNSNTEAFF.

This clonotype was observed many times. The V call is TRBV14, the J call TRBJ1-1; D is undetermined. Trimming stripped 0 bases from V and 6 bases from J, with 8 bases between. The CDR3 contains 13 residues. The germline CDR1 and CDR2 sequences are SGHDN and FVKESK. The CDR3 loop is CASSQDWAAEAFF. In nucleotides, the CDR3 is TGTGCCAGCAGCCAAGATTGGGCAGCTGAAGCTTTCTTT.